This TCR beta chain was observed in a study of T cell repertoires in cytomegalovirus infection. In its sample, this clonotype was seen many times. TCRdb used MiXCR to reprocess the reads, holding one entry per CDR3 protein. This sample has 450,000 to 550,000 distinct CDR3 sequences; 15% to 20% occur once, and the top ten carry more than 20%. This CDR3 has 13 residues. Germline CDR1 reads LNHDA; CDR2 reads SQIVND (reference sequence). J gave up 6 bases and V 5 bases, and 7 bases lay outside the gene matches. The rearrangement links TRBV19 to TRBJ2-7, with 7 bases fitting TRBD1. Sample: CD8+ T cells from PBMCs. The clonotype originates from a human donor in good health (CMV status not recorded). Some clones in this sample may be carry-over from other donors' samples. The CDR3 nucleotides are TGTGCCAGTAGTTTTACAGGGGACGGCGAGCAGTACTTC. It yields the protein CASSFTGDGEQYF.